This T cell receptor (beta chain) stems from a study of blood T cell repertoires in COVID-19. Assay used: immunoSEQ multiplex PCR; TCRdb lists only in-frame clones, some missing. The table lists some 220,000 clones, roughly 84% of them singletons. V shed 5 bases, J shed 5 bases, and the junction held 5 bases outside the gene matches. Per germline, CDR1 SGHKS and CDR2 YYEKEE (reference sequence). This CDR3 has 13 residues. This clone has a handful of counts. This rearrangement joins TRBV5-5 to TRBJ2-5; 8 bases fit TRBD2. The specimen sequenced was peripheral blood. This TCR derives from a woman aged 55-69 years who had recovered from COVID-19. CDR3 bases: TGTGCCAGCAGACAACTAGCGGAGGAGACCCAGTACTTC. Encoded protein: CASRQLAEETQYF.